The source of this T cell receptor beta chain is a study of response to subunit inactivated influenza vaccine. TCRdb processed the RT-PCR reads anew with MiXCR; each CDR3 protein has one entry. Of approximately 480,000 distinct CDR3 sequences listed, about 10% are singletons. This clonotype has more than one count but fewer than ten. Germline assignment: CDR1 ENHRY and CDR2 SYGVKD. The germline V and J ends were trimmed by 8 bases and 0 bases, with 23 bases remaining between them. The CDR3 runs to 17 residues. This chain uses TRBV10-3 with TRBJ2-7; possibly TRBD1 for D (6 bases). Specimen: PBMCs from blood, collected around seven weeks after vaccination. This receptor was obtained from a man aged 45-65 years who received an inactivated influenza vaccine. The CDR3 region is CAIGGGRYTLGSYEQYF. The CDR3, as DNA: TGTGCCATCGGTGGGGGCAGGTATACTCTTGGCTCCTACGAGCAGTACTTC.